These 21 T cell receptor beta chains were all obtained from the same sample, sequenced in a study of T cell responses to AZD1222 COVID-19 vaccine. TCRdb's table, derived via immunoSEQ multiplex PCR, lists solely in-frame clones and lacks some. Altogether approximately 190,000 clones are present, more than 75% being singletons, with the ten largest covering over 0.85%. Here the sequenced sample was peripheral blood, taken on day 0 of AZD1222 vaccination. The receptors originated from an adult in good health.

V usage is TRBV7-9 and J usage is TRBJ1-5; 9 nucleotides match TRBD1. Unmatched junction bases numbered 19, after V lost 4 bases and J lost 6 bases. CDR3 length: 19 residues. Looked up from germline, CDR1 is SEHNR and CDR2 is FQNEAQ (reference sequence). The CDR3 is CASSSVVPGQGLGGQPQHF. Written as DNA, the CDR3 is TGTGCCAGCAGCTCCGTCGTCCCGGGACAGGGTCTTGGGGGTCAGCCCCAGCATTTT.

The rearrangement joins TRBV15 to TRBJ1-2; D gene uncertain. The CDR3 is 15 amino acids. V lost 0 bases and J lost 2, with 10 bases in between. Germline lookup yields CDR1 LNHNV and CDR2 YYDKDF (reference sequence). The CDR3 DNA reads TGTGCCACCAGCAGAGATGGGGATCCCAACTATGGCTACACCTTC. Its protein product is CATSRDGDPNYGYTF.

This sequence joins TRBV10-3 and TRBJ2-2, with 12 bases lining up with TRBD2. This CDR3 comprises 15 residues. Germline assignment: CDR1 ENHRY and CDR2 SYGVKD. V shed 7 bases, J shed 5 bases, and the junction held 5 bases outside the gene matches. CDR3 in amino acids: CAINPGTSGTGELFF. CDR3 nucleotide sequence: TGTGCCATCAACCCCGGGACTAGCGGGACCGGGGAGCTGTTTTTT.

This chain connects TRBV27 to TRBJ1-1; no clear D. Trimming stripped 4 bases from V and 7 bases from J, with 13 bases between. This CDR3 is built from 13 residues. Germline lookup yields CDR1 MNHEY and CDR2 SMNVEV (reference sequence). CDR3 residues: CASSSYFQLEAFF. The CDR3, as DNA: TGTGCCAGCAGTTCCTATTTCCAGCTTGAAGCTTTCTTT.

The chain joins TRBV24-1 to TRBJ1-2; D is uncertain. Germline CDR1 KGHDR, CDR2 SFDVKD. V lost 3 bases to trimming and J lost 0 bases, with 4 bases between them. The CDR3 length is 13 residues. The CDR3 loop is CATSDDTNYGYTF. CDR3 in DNA: TGTGCCACCAGTGATGACACTAACTATGGCTACACCTTC.

Only one count was recorded for this clone. V usage is TRBV6-2 or TRBV6-3 and J usage is TRBJ1-1; a possible D gene is TRBD1 (5 bases). V was pared by 0 bases and J by 4 bases, with 12 bases between. This CDR3 region has 15 residues. Germline V gene lookup returns CDR1 MNHEY and CDR2 SVGEGT. CDR3 region: CASSYSTGEGTEAFF. DNA for the CDR3: TGTGCCAGCAGTTACTCGACGGGGGAGGGCACTGAAGCTTTCTTT.

V usage is TRBV4-2 and J usage is TRBJ1-1, with TRBD1 matching 9 bases. The CDR3 sequence is 15 residues long. CDR1 is LGHNA, CDR2 YNFKEQ, per germline. V was pared by 3 bases and J by 1 base, with 3 bases of the junction left unmatched. Written as DNA, the CDR3 is TGTGCCAGCAGCCAGCCGGGACAGGGGAACACTGAAGCTTTCTTT. This translates into CASSQPGQGNTEAFF.

The CDR3 sequence: CASSLGTGYSNQPQHF. As DNA, the CDR3 is TGTGCCAGCAGCCTGGGGACAGGTTATAGCAATCAGCCCCAGCATTTT. V usage is TRBV2 and J usage is TRBJ1-5, with 8 nucleotides matching TRBD1. The CDR3 sequence is 16 residues long. Germline CDR1 is SNHLY and CDR2 is FYNNEI. Germline trimming cut 6 bases from V and 0 bases from J; bases unmatched to any gene: 7.

V and J are TRBV9 and TRBJ2-5; perhaps TRBD2 as D (6 bases). V lost 2 bases, J lost 7 bases, and 18 bases lay in between. From germline, CDR1 is SGDLS and CDR2 YYNGEE. The CDR3 runs to 15 residues. The CDR3 DNA follows: TGTGCCAGCAGCGTGGATCCGGGGGAGGATGGGACCCAGTACTTC. Its translation: CASSVDPGEDGTQYF.

The chain is built from TRBV15 and TRBJ2-1; weak D call: TRBD1 (6 bases). The germline V gene has CDR1 LNHNV and CDR2 YYDKDF (reference sequence). Between the trimmed V and J ends, which lost 1 base and 4 bases, there was a span of 8 bases. The CDR3 runs to 14 residues. The DNA of the CDR3 is TGTGCCACCAGCAGAGTTGGACAGTACAATGAGCAGTTCTTC. Translation: CATSRVGQYNEQFF.

The CDR3 nucleotides read TGTGCCATCAGTGAGTCCTCTCCTAACGAGCAGTACTTC. Translated: CAISESSPNEQYF. The chain combines TRBV10-3 with TRBJ2-7; no clear D. The CDR3 is 13 residues long. Trimming removed 0 bases from V and 5 bases from J, with 8 bases in between. Germline values: CDR1 ENHRY, CDR2 SYGVKD.

This sequence joins TRBV6-5 and TRBJ1-1, with D hard to call. From germline, CDR1 is MNHEY and CDR2 SVGAGI. The CDR3 has 13 amino acids. The germline V and J ends were trimmed by 7 bases and 11 bases, with 20 bases remaining between them. CDR3 nucleotides: TGTGCCAGCAAGGAAGTCCGCCCCCCGGTGGCTTTCTTT. It yields the protein CASKEVRPPVAFF.

V usage is TRBV9 and J usage is TRBJ2-1; maybe TRBD1 (6 bases). The CDR3 sequence is 14 residues long. Trimming pared 2 bases from V and 5 bases from J, leaving 11 bases between. Germline V gene lookup returns CDR1 SGDLS and CDR2 YYNGEE. The CDR3 here is CASSVFRGHNEQFF. CDR3 DNA sequence: TGTGCCAGCAGCGTTTTCAGGGGCCACAATGAGCAGTTCTTC.

The chain recombines TRBV5-1 with TRBJ2-3; D not resolved. The germline V gene has CDR1 SGHRS and CDR2 YFSETQ. V was trimmed by 2 bases and J by 5 bases, leaving 15 bases between them. The CDR3 is 15 amino acids. CDR3 nucleotide sequence: TGCGCCAGCAGCTTTAGCCCCCTGGGAAAAGATACGCAGTATTTT. This sequence encodes CASSFSPLGKDTQYF.

J is TRBJ1-2 and V is TRBV6-2 or TRBV6-3, with 9 bases identical to TRBD1. This CDR3 spans 16 amino acids. The germline gives CDR1 MNHEY, CDR2 SVGEGT. V shed 2 bases, J shed 3 bases, and the junction held 7 bases outside the gene matches. The CDR3 DNA is TGTGCCAGCAGTTACCAAACAGGGGGCAAGGACTATGGCTACACCTTC. It encodes CASSYQTGGKDYGYTF.

The chain combines TRBV5-1 with TRBJ1-2; D gene unclear. The CDR3 has 13 amino acids. Germline CDR1 is SGHRS and CDR2 is YFSETQ. Between the trimmed V and J ends, which lost 4 bases and 8 bases, there was a span of 15 bases. CDR3 bases: TGCGCCAGCAGCCGGACTGCCGATGGGGGCTACACCTTC. It is translated as CASSRTADGGYTF.

The V call is TRBV7-3, the J call TRBJ2-5; 9 nucleotides line up with TRBD2. Trimming at V came to 5 bases and at J to 5 bases, leaving 12 bases not matched to a gene. In germline, CDR1 is SGHTA, CDR2 FQGTGA. The CDR3 consists of 16 residues. CDR3 coding DNA: TGTGCCAGCAGCCCCCTGGCGGGGGGGCCCTTGGAGACCCAGTACTTC. Encoded protein: CASSPLAGGPLETQYF. The complete variable domain, with remaining parts taken from reference TRBV7-3 and TRBJ2-5, reads GAGVSQTPSNKVTEKGKYVELRCDPISGHTALYWYRQSLGQGPEFLIYFQGTGAADDSGLPNDRFFAVRPEGSVSTLKIQRTERGDSAVYLCASSPLAGGPLETQYFGPGTRLLVL.

This chain uses TRBV11-2 with TRBJ2-1; the match to TRBD2 covers 14 bases. Germline trimming cut 7 bases from V and 6 bases from J; bases unmatched to any gene: 5. Germline V CDR1 and CDR2: SGHAT, FQNNGV. CDR3 length equals 15 residues. The CDR3 bases are TGTGCCAGCATCGGACTAGCGGGGGGATTCAATGAGCAGTTCTTC. It translates to CASIGLAGGFNEQFF.

This clone was recorded once. This chain connects TRBV13 to TRBJ1-2; weak D call: TRBD1 (5 bases). Germline CDR1 is PRHDT and CDR2 is FYEKMQ (reference sequence). CDR3 size: 17 residues. With 4 bases removed from V and 2 bases from J, the gap between germline ends came to 20 bases. The CDR3 DNA is TGTGCCAGCAGCTCAGCAGTAAAGCAGGGTGTAAACTATGGCTACACCTTC. Protein sequence: CASSSAVKQGVNYGYTF.

The chain couples TRBV7-2 to TRBJ2-7; D is tentatively TRBD1 or TRBD2 (6 bases each). The CDR3 contains 15 residues. Germline CDR1 SGHTA, CDR2 FQGNSA. Trimming took off 1 base at V and 9 bases at J, with 19 bases between the two ends. CDR3 in amino acids: CASSLDRDNSGGQYF. DNA for the CDR3: TGTGCCAGCAGCTTAGACCGGGACAACTCCGGGGGGCAGTACTTC.

The chain is built from TRBV9 and TRBJ1-1; 10 bases line up with TRBD1. This CDR3 comprises 19 residues. Germline CDR1 SGDLS, CDR2 YYNGEE. V was pared by 4 bases and J by 1 base, with 16 bases of the junction left unmatched. The CDR3 coding sequence is TGTGCCAGCAGCCCTTGGGGAGTCGACAGGGGGCCTGGGAACACTGAAGCTTTCTTT. This encodes CASSPWGVDRGPGNTEAFF.